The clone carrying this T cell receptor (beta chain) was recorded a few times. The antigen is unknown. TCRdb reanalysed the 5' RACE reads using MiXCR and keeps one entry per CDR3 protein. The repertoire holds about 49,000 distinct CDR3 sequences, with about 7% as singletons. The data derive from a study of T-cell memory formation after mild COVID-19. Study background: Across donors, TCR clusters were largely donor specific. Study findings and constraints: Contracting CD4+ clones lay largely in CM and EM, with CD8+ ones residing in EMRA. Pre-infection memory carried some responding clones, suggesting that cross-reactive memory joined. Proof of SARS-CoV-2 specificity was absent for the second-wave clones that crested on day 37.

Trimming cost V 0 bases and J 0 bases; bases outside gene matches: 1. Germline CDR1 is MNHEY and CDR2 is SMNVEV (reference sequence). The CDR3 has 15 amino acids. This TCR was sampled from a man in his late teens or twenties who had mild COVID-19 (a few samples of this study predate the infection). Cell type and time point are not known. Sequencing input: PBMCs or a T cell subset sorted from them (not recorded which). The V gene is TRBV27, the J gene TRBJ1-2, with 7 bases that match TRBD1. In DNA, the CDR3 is TGTGCCAGCAGTTTATCCGGGACAGCTAACTATGGCTACACCTTC. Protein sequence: CASSLSGTANYGYTF.